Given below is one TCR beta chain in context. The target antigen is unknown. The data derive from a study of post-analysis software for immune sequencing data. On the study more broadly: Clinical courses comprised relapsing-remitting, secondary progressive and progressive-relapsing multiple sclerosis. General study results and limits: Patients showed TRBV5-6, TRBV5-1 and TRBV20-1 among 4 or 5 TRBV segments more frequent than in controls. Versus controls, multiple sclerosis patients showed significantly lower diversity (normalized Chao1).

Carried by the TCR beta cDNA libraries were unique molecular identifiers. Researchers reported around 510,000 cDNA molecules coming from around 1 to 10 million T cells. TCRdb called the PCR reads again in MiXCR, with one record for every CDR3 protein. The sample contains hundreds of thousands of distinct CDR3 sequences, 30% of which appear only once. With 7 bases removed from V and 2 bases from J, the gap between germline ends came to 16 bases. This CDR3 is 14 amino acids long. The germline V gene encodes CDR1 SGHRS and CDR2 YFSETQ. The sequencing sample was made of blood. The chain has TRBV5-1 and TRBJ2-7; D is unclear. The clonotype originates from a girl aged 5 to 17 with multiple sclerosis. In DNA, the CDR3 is TGCGCCAGCCAAATCGAGGCCCCCACCTACGAGCAGTACTTC. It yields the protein CASQIEAPTYEQYF.